This T cell receptor beta chain is from a study of cytomegalovirus exposure and HLA in healthy donors. CDR3 length equals 15 residues. CDR1 is LGHNA, CDR2 YSLEER, per germline. Trimming took off 1 base at V and 8 bases at J, with 14 bases between the two ends. This clone was observed a few times. The antigen remains unidentified. Primers: 60 Vbeta forward and 13 Jbeta reverse. Produced via immunoSEQ multiplex PCR; TCRdb's table is partial and in-frame only. The sample shows around 74,000 clones, around three quarters of them seen only once. In nominal health when sampled, donors likely had unrecorded immune exposures nonetheless. Study-level findings and limits: A reported reduction in N-insertions relative to the approximately 640-donor mean was seen in an Asian-associated ancestry cluster in a later analysis. A few V segments could not be told apart, such as TRBV6-2 and TRBV6-3, and were left out. Most subjects' HLA-A and HLA-B alleles were reportedly predicted from TCR beta sequences.

The chain has TRBV4-3 and TRBJ1-4; D is possibly TRBD1 (6 bases). Source material: PBMCs. The clonotype was recovered from a man aged 25-40 years in good health and CMV-seronegative. For the CDR3, the DNA is TGCGCCAGCAGCCAAGGACAGGTGGCTACGGAAAAACTGTTTTTT. Its protein product is CASSQGQVATEKLFF.